This T cell receptor beta chain was captured by sequencing in a study of T cells after yellow fever vaccination. Study findings and constraints: Some clonotypes were seen in both the CD4 and the CD8 compartments. These made up a small share and likely arose from convergent recombination.

This clonotype was seen more than once but under ten times. Its cognate antigen is unknown. A process of 5'RACE template switching, which added a universal primer site and UMIs, was used to make TCR cDNA. MiXCR, run by TCRdb on the 5' RACE reads, gives a single entry per CDR3 protein. Among about 630,000 distinct CDR3 sequences listed, around 12% were seen once. Here the sequenced sample was PBMCs, taken on the day of the yellow fever booster vaccination. This receptor was taken from a man aged 30 to 45 who received the YFV17D yellow fever vaccine.

The CDR3 coding sequence is TGTGCCAGCGCAGCCCGGGAGCCGCAGAATAATGAGCAGTTCTTC. It is translated as CASAAREPQNNEQFF. The rearrangement joins TRBV11-3 to TRBJ2-1; D possibly corresponds to TRBD2 (6 bases). V was pared by 8 bases and J by 7 bases, with 21 bases between. The germline V gene encodes CDR1 SGHNT and CDR2 YENEEA. CDR3 size: 15 residues. Complete variable domain (other parts from reference TRBV11-3 and TRBJ2-1): EAGVVQSPRYKIIEKKQPVAFWCNPISGHNTLYWYLQNLGQGPELLIRYENEEAVDDSQLPKDRFSAERLKGVDSTLKIQPAELGDSAVYLCASAAREPQNNEQFFGPGTRLTVL.